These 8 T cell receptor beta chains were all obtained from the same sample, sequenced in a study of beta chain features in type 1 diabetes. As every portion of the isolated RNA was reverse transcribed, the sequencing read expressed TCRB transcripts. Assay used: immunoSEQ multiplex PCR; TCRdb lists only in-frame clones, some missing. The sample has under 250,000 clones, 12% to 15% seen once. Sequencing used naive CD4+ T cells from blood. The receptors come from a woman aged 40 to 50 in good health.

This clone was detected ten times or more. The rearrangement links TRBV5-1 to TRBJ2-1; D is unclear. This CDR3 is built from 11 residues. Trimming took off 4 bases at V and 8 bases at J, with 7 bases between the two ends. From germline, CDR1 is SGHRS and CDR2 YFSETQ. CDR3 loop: CASSLEYEQFF. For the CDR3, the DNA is TGCGCCAGCAGCCTCGAGTATGAGCAGTTCTTC.

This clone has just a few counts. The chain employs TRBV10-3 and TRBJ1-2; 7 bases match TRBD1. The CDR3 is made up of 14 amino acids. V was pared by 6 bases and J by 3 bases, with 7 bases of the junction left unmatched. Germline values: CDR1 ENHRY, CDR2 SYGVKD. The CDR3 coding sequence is TGTGCCATCAGGGACAGGATGAGGGACTATGGCTACACCTTC. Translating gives CAIRDRMRDYGYTF.

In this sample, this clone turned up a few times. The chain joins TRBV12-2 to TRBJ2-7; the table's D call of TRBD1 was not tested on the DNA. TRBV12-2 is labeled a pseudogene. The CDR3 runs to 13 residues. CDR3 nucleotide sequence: TGTGCAAGTCGCTTTCCTCAGGGGTACGAGCAGTACTTC. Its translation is CASRFPQGYEQYF.

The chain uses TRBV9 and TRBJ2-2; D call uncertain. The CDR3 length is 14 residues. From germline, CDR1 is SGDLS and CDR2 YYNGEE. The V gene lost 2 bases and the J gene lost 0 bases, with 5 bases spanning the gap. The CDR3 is CASSVPANTGELFF. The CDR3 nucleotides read TGTGCCAGCAGCGTCCCAGCGAACACCGGGGAGCTGTTTTTT.

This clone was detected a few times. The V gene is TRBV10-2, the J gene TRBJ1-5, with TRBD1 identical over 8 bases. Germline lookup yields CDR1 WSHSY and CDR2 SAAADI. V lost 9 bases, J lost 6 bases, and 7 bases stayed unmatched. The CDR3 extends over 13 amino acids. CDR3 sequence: CASTQGAIQPQHF. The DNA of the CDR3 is TGCGCCAGTACGCAGGGGGCGATTCAGCCCCAGCATTTT.

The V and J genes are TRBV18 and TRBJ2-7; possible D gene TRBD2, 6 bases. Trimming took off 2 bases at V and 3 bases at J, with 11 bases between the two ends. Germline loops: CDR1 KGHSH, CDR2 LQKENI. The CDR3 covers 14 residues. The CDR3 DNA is TGTGCCAGCTCACCAGGCAGGGAGGTCTACGAGCAGTACTTC. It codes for CASSPGREVYEQYF.

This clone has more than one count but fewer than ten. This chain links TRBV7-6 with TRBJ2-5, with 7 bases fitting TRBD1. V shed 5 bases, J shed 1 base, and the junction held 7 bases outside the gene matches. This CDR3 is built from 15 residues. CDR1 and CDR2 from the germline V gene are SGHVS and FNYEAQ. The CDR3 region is CASSVPTGFQETQYF. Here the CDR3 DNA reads TGTGCCAGCAGCGTACCGACAGGGTTCCAAGAGACCCAGTACTTC.

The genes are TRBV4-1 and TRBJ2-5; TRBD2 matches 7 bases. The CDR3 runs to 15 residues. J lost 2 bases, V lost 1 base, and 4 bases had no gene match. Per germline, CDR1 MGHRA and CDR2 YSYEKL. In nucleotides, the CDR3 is TGCGCCAGCAGCCAAGTCAGGACTAGTCAAGAGACCCAGTACTTC. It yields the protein CASSQVRTSQETQYF.